What follows are 21 T cell receptor beta chains derived from one specimen sequenced in a study of blood T cell repertoires in COVID-19. This table comes from immunoSEQ multiplex PCR, and its TCRdb copy is limited to in-frame clones, with some not included. The top ten clones hold approximately 4% of a sample with under 300,000 clones, about 86% of them seen once. Material for sequencing was peripheral blood. All receptors come from a young man with active or convalescent COVID-19.

This clone was detected only once. The V gene is TRBV7-9, the J gene TRBJ1-1, with TRBD1 as a possible D gene (6 bases). The V gene's germline CDR1 is SEHNR and CDR2 FQNEAQ (reference sequence). CDR3 length equals 14 residues. Trimming pared 5 bases from V and 1 base from J, leaving 11 bases between. CDR3 nucleotide sequence: TGTGCCAGCAGCAAGACAGGCCAGAACACTGAAGCTTTCTTT. Translation: CASSKTGQNTEAFF.

V gene TRBV14 combines with J gene TRBJ2-7; 9 bases align to TRBD2. V lost 3 bases, J lost 4 bases, and 13 bases stayed unmatched. CDR1 is SGHDN, CDR2 FVKESK, per germline. The CDR3 length is 17 residues. The CDR3 loop is CASSHWASGGILYEQYF. CDR3 nucleotide sequence: TGTGCCAGCAGCCATTGGGCAAGCGGGGGGATCCTTTACGAGCAGTACTTC. The full variable domain, rest sourced from reference TRBV14 and TRBJ2-7, is EAGVTQFPSHSVIEKGQTVTLRCDPISGHDNLYWYRRVMGKEIKFLLHFVKESKQDESGMPNNRFLAERTGGTYSTLKVQPAELEDSGVYFCASSHWASGGILYEQYFGPGTRLTVT.

The chain has TRBV9 and TRBJ1-1; perhaps TRBD1 as D (5 bases). Trimming took off 5 bases at V and 1 base at J, with 9 bases between the two ends. The CDR3 is 13 amino acids. Germline CDR1 and CDR2: SGDLS and YYNGEE. The CDR3 DNA reads as TGTGCCAGCAGTGTACAGGCGAACACTGAAGCTTTCTTT. Translated, it gives CASSVQANTEAFF. The full variable domain, with the rest looked up from reference TRBV9 and TRBJ1-1, is DSGVTQTPKHLITATGQRVTLRCSPRSGDLSVYWYQQSLDQGLQFLIQYYNGEERAKGNILERFSAQQFPDLHSELNLSSLELGDSALYFCASSVQANTEAFFGQGTRLTVV.

The gene calls are TRBV19 and TRBJ1-3; weak D call: TRBD1 (6 bases). V shed 7 bases and J shed 0 bases, with 19 bases lying between them. The germline gives CDR1 LNHDA, CDR2 SQIVND (reference sequence). The CDR3 extends over 17 amino acids. This CDR3 is CASTRTARSSSGNTIYF. The CDR3 coding sequence is TGTGCCAGTACTCGGACAGCCCGATCGTCCTCTGGAAACACCATATATTTT.

This clone was counted a few times. The rearrangement links TRBV6-4 to TRBJ2-2, with D perhaps TRBD2 (5 bases). V was cut by 5 bases and J by 5 bases, with 9 bases left in between. Germline lookup yields CDR1 MRHNA and CDR2 SNTAGT. CDR3 size: 13 residues. CDR3 region: CASSLGGTGELFF. Written as DNA, the CDR3 is TGTGCCAGCAGTCTGGGCGGGACCGGGGAGCTGTTTTTT.

This clone is a singleton in its sample. The V and J genes are TRBV3-1 (or the pseudogene TRBV3-2) and TRBJ1-2; D not resolved. V was trimmed by 6 bases and J by 7 bases, leaving 18 bases between them. From germline, CDR1 is LGHDT and CDR2 YNNKEL (reference sequence). This CDR3 region has 14 residues. The CDR3 protein is CASSPRSKAGGYTF. CDR3 bases: TGTGCCAGCAGTCCCCGGAGTAAGGCGGGTGGCTACACCTTC.

The chain has TRBV29-1 and TRBJ1-3, with 7 positions matching TRBD1. Germline values: CDR1 SQVTM, CDR2 ANQGSEA. J gave up 0 bases and V 3 bases, and 5 bases lay outside the gene matches. The CDR3 runs to 15 residues. CDR3 bases: TGCAGCGTTGACATCGGACAGGTCTCTGGAAACACCATATATTTT. Amino acids: CSVDIGQVSGNTIYF.

V usage is TRBV2 and J usage is TRBJ2-3, with TRBD2 identical over 11 bases. Germline loops: CDR1 SNHLY, CDR2 FYNNEI. The junction had 6 bases not matched to a gene; V was cut back by 7 bases and J by 6 bases. The CDR3 consists of 14 residues. CDR3 sequence: CASKVAGGPDTQYF. Here the CDR3 DNA reads TGTGCCAGCAAAGTAGCGGGGGGGCCTGATACGCAGTATTTT. Looking up the rest from reference TRBV2 and TRBJ2-3 gives the full variable domain: EPEVTQTPSHQVTQMGQEVILRCVPISNHLYFYWYRQILGQKVEFLVSFYNNEISEKSEIFDDQFSVERPDGSNFTLKIRSTKLEDSAMYFCASKVAGGPDTQYFGPGTRLTVL.

J is TRBJ2-5 and V is TRBV14, with D perhaps matching TRBD2 (5 bases). The CDR3 sequence is 15 residues long. In germline, CDR1 is SGHDN, CDR2 FVKESK. V lost 1 base to trimming and J lost 4 bases, with 13 bases between them. The CDR3 loop is CASSQARAGLETQYF. For the CDR3, the DNA is TGTGCCAGCAGCCAAGCCCGGGCGGGTCTAGAGACCCAGTACTTC.

The chain's CDR3 is CASGRQYSPEAFF. In nucleotides, the CDR3 is TGTGCCAGCGGAAGACAGTACTCTCCTGAAGCTTTCTTT. The chain employs TRBV28 and TRBJ1-1; D possibly corresponds to TRBD1 (5 bases). Germline CDR1 and CDR2: MDHEN and SYDVKM. Trimming stripped 8 bases from V and 6 bases from J, with 16 bases between. This CDR3 has 13 amino acids.

J is TRBJ2-5 and V is TRBV19; maybe TRBD1 (6 bases). Trimming took off 3 bases at V and 1 base at J, with 15 bases between the two ends. The V gene's germline CDR1 is LNHDA and CDR2 SQIVND (reference sequence). The CDR3 totals 16 residues. CDR3 in amino acids: CASSILGGRIQETQYF. CDR3 bases: TGTGCCAGTAGTATTCTAGGGGGACGGATCCAAGAGACCCAGTACTTC.

The chain has TRBV5-6 and TRBJ1-5, with D perhaps TRBD1 (6 bases). CDR3 size: 17 residues. V was pared by 2 bases and J by 2 bases, with 17 bases between. The germline gives CDR1 SGHDT, CDR2 YYEEEE. The CDR3 DNA reads TGTGCCAGCAGCTTCGCACAGGGCACGCGGGGCAATCAGCCCCAGCATTTT. Translating it yields CASSFAQGTRGNQPQHF. Drawing the rest from reference TRBV5-6 and TRBJ1-5, the complete variable domain is DAGVTQSPTHLIKTRGQQVTLRCSPKSGHDTVSWYQQALGQGPQFIFQYYEEEERQRGNFPDRFSGHQFPNYSSELNVNALLLGDSALYLCASSFAQGTRGNQPQHFGDGTRLSIL.

The rearrangement links TRBV7-9 to TRBJ2-3, with D perhaps TRBD1 (6 bases). Trimming left V 6 bases short and J 10 bases short, with 14 bases between. Germline CDR1 is SEHNR and CDR2 is FQNEAQ (reference sequence). This CDR3 is built from 12 residues. The CDR3 is CASRQLGQPQYF. In DNA, the CDR3 is TGTGCCAGCAGACAACTAGGACAGCCGCAGTATTTT.

The chain carries TRBV5-4 and TRBJ1-2, with 8 bases identical to TRBD1. In germline, CDR1 is SGHNT, CDR2 YYREEE (reference sequence). After removal of 3 bases from V and 8 bases from J, the junction contained 9 bases not matched to a gene. This CDR3 region has 14 residues. The CDR3 bases are TGTGCCAGCAGCTCCGGACAGGGCCTTTACGGCTACACCTTC. It translates to CASSSGQGLYGYTF. Using reference TRBV5-4 and TRBJ1-2 for the parts outside the CDR3, the full variable domain is ETGVTQSPTHLIKTRGQQVTLRCSSQSGHNTVSWYQQALGQGPQFIFQYYREEENGRGNFPPRFSGLQFPNYSSELNVNALELDDSALYLCASSSGQGLYGYTFGSGTRLTVV.

The V gene is TRBV7-3, the J gene TRBJ2-3; the match to TRBD2 covers 12 bases. The V segment lost 4 bases and the J segment 6 bases; nucleotides outside the gene matches: 5. The CDR3 runs 15 residues. The germline V gene has CDR1 SGHTA and CDR2 FQGTGA. The CDR3 is CASSYTSGGSDTQYF. For the CDR3, the DNA is TGTGCCAGCAGCTACACTAGCGGGGGGTCGGATACGCAGTATTTT.

The chain couples TRBV11-3 to TRBJ2-7; tentative D call: TRBD2 (5 bases). V lost 4 bases and J 7 bases, leaving 8 bases between the germline ends. The CDR3 covers 11 residues. Germline CDR1 SGHNT, CDR2 YENEEA. CDR3 region: CASSSSGEQYF. CDR3 DNA: TGTGCCAGCAGCTCCTCGGGAGAGCAGTACTTC.

This chain links TRBV3-1 (or the pseudogene TRBV3-2) with TRBJ2-1; D gene unclear. The CDR3 contains 16 residues. V dropped 3 bases and J dropped 3 bases, with 15 bases sitting between them. Per the germline V gene, CDR1 is LGHDT and CDR2 is YNNKEL (reference sequence). The CDR3 DNA sequence: TGTGCCAGCAGCCAGACCCTTGAGGTAGTCTACAATGAGCAGTTCTTC. Amino acid sequence: CASSQTLEVVYNEQFF.

The V call is TRBV6-5, the J call TRBJ2-1; no clear D. This CDR3 contains 14 residues. Trimming took off 0 bases at V and 5 bases at J, with 8 bases between the two ends. Germline assignment: CDR1 MNHEY and CDR2 SVGAGI. The CDR3 DNA reads as TGTGCCAGCAGTTACTCGAACACGAACAATGAGCAGTTCTTC. This codes for CASSYSNTNNEQFF.

This clone occurred a few times. V gene TRBV18 combines with J gene TRBJ2-7; D unclear. V dropped 0 bases and J dropped 2 bases, with 8 bases sitting between them. The CDR3 has 14 amino acids. Germline V gene data show CDR1 as KGHSH and CDR2 as LQKENI. CDR3 bases: TGTGCCAGCTCACCACCTTACAGAGCCTACGAGCAGTACTTC. It specifies CASSPPYRAYEQYF. Complete variable domain (other parts from reference TRBV18 and TRBJ2-7): NAGVMQNPRHLVRRRGQEARLRCSPMKGHSHVYWYRQLPEEGLKFMVYLQKENIIDESGMPKERFSAEFPKEGPSILRIQQVVRGDSAAYFCASSPPYRAYEQYFGPGTRLTVT.

This rearrangement joins TRBV6-5 to TRBJ2-7; 7 bases are shared with TRBD2. CDR3 length: 13 amino acids. CDR1 MNHEY and CDR2 SVGAGI come from the germline V gene. The V segment lost 5 bases and the J segment 8 bases; nucleotides outside the gene matches: 9. In nucleotides, the CDR3 is TGTGCCAGCAGTCCTGGGAGGGAATACAAGCAGTACTTC. Translation gives CASSPGREYKQYF.

The genes are TRBV7-8 and TRBJ1-5; a possible D gene is TRBD1 (6 bases). The CDR3 spans 18 residues. The V and J ends lost 1 base and 6 bases respectively, with 22 bases between them. CDR1 and CDR2 from the germline V gene are SGHVS and FQNEAQ. The CDR3 protein is CASSLGSEGTGRGQPQHF. CDR3 nucleotides: TGTGCCAGCAGCTTAGGGTCTGAAGGCACAGGGCGCGGTCAGCCCCAGCATTTT.